One and the same sample provided the 7 T cell receptor beta chains below, sequenced in a study of blood T cell repertoires in COVID-19. Profiled with immunoSEQ multiplex PCR; TCRdb holds only in-frame clones, not every one. The table lists under 150,000 clones, about 79% of them singletons. Sequencing was done on a sample of peripheral blood. The receptor set was obtained from a woman aged 80 or older with acute or convalescent COVID-19.

The V call is TRBV4-2, the J call TRBJ1-2; D is possibly TRBD1 (6 bases). Trimming removed 1 base from V and 4 bases from J, with 10 bases in between. Germline lookup yields CDR1 LGHNA and CDR2 YNFKEQ. The CDR3 extends over 14 amino acids. The CDR3 nucleotides are TGTGCCAGCAGCCAAGCTGACAGGCTCTATGGCTACACCTTC. Translation gives CASSQADRLYGYTF.

V and J are TRBV19 and TRBJ1-5, with TRBD1 as a possible D gene (6 bases). V was clipped by 10 bases and J by 7 bases, with 17 bases between them. Germline CDR1 reads LNHDA; CDR2 reads SQIVND (reference sequence). CDR3 length: 13 residues. The DNA of the CDR3 is TGTGCCACCGCGGGGGGGCCGCGGCAGCCCCAGCATTTT. Amino acids: CATAGGPRQPQHF.

This sequence joins TRBV30 and TRBJ1-2, with 9 nucleotides matching TRBD1. Looked up from germline, CDR1 is GTSNPN and CDR2 is SVGIG (reference sequence). The V segment lost 2 bases and the J segment 8 bases; nucleotides outside the gene matches: 3. The CDR3 is 12 amino acids. In DNA form, the CDR3 reads TGTGCCTGGAGTTCGACAGGGGGAGGCTACACCTTC. Translating it yields CAWSSTGGGYTF.

This chain connects TRBV30 to TRBJ2-7; perhaps TRBD2 as D (6 bases). The CDR3 loop spans 16 amino acids. Germline V gene data show CDR1 as GTSNPN and CDR2 as SVGIG (reference sequence). Trimming left V 2 bases short and J 0 bases short, with 17 bases between. The CDR3 loop reads CAWSSSRGSGSYEQYF. The CDR3 region has the DNA TGTGCCTGGAGTTCAAGCCGAGGTAGCGGCTCCTACGAGCAGTACTTC.

This chain connects TRBV5-5 to TRBJ1-3, with D tentatively TRBD1 (5 bases). Looked up from germline, CDR1 is SGHKS and CDR2 is YYEKEE (reference sequence). CDR3 size: 17 residues. The V gene lost 1 base and the J gene lost 2 bases, with 16 bases spanning the gap. The CDR3: CASSLSGIGGTGNTIYF. The CDR3 DNA sequence: TGTGCCAGCAGCTTGTCCGGTATTGGGGGGACTGGAAACACCATATATTTT.

The chain links TRBV12-3 or TRBV12-4 to TRBJ1-2; TRBD1 is a possible D gene (6 bases). The CDR3 contains 13 residues. V lost 7 bases and J lost 3, with 12 bases in between. CDR3 protein: CASTLQGYYGYTF. The CDR3 coding sequence is TGTGCCAGCACCCTACAGGGCTACTATGGCTACACCTTC.

This clone appeared once. The chain joins TRBV7-8 to TRBJ1-2, with TRBD1 identical over 9 bases. CDR3 length: 13 residues. Germline loops: CDR1 SGHVS, CDR2 FQNEAQ. The ends lost 5 bases at V and 14 bases at J; junction bases unmatched: 12. CDR3 bases: TGTGCCAGCAGCATGGACAGGGGACGGGACAAGACCTTC. Protein: CASSMDRGRDKTF.